The rows below give T cell receptor beta chains drawn from one sample of a study of cytomegalovirus exposure and HLA in healthy donors. Some clones are missing from TCRdb's copy, which holds only in-frame ones; the method was immunoSEQ multiplex PCR. Counted here are some 150,000 clones, 70% to 80% occurring once; the ten biggest clones make up roughly 1.3%. The sample consisted of PBMCs. The receptors derive from a woman between 50 and 59 years old in good health and CMV-seronegative. CDR3s include the opening cysteine and the closing phenylalanine or tryptophan. The D gene is left open where the match is weak. Clone size appears in some rows only: once, few, many, or a class for an expanded clone.

J,D,size,V,CDR3,DNA
TRBJ2-1,TRBD2,.,TRBV7-3,CASSTIAGGLNEQFF,TGTGCCAGCAGCACGATAGCGGGAGGGCTAAATGAGCAGTTCTTC
TRBJ2-3,TRBD1,.,TRBV7-8,CASSLDRTGGPSTDTQYF,TGTGCCAGCAGCTTAGATAGGACAGGGGGCCCTAGCACAGATACGCAGTATTTT
TRBJ2-1,TRBD2,.,TRBV4-3,CASSQDLGLAGLNEQFF,TGCGCCAGCAGCCAAGATCTCGGACTAGCGGGGCTCAATGAGCAGTTCTTC
TRBJ1-6,TRBD1,.,TRBV5-1,CASSATGTGQSPLHF,TGCGCCAGCAGCGCGACCGGGACAGGGCAATCACCCCTCCACTTT
TRBJ1-5,TRBD1,.,TRBV10-3,CAISPGQGDSNQPQHF,TGTGCCATCAGTCCGGGACAGGGCGATAGCAATCAGCCCCAGCATTTT
TRBJ2-1,TRBD2,once,TRBV9,CASKASGSHEQFF,TGTGCCAGCAAGGCTAGCGGGAGTCATGAGCAGTTCTTC
TRBJ1-5,.,.,TRBV7-8,CASSLALQFNSNQPQHF,TGTGCCAGCAGCTTAGCGCTACAGTTTAATAGCAATCAGCCCCAGCATTTT
TRBJ2-4,TRBD1,.,TRBV2,CASSGTGGRNIQYF,TGTGCCAGCAGTGGGACAGGGGGACGGAACATTCAGTACTTC
TRBJ1-2,.,.,TRBV28,CASSLGGYGYTF,TGTGCCAGCAGTTTAGGAGGGTATGGCTACACCTTC
TRBJ1-4,TRBD1,.,TRBV15,CATSRNKGQGAGEKLFF,TGTGCCACCAGCAGGAATAAGGGGCAGGGGGCCGGGGAAAAACTGTTTTTT
TRBJ2-7,.,.,TRBV2,CASSVNTRAPYEQYF,TGTGCCAGCAGTGTCAACACTAGGGCCCCCTACGAGCAGTACTTC
TRBJ2-2,TRBD2,.,TRBV10-1,CASSDGGERGNTGELFF,TGCGCCAGCAGTGACGGTGGGGAGCGGGGGAACACCGGGGAGCTGTTTTTT
TRBJ2-3,.,.,TRBV12-2,CASRLAFRGCTDTQYF,TGTGCAAGTCGCTTAGCATTTAGGGGCTGCACAGATACGCAGTATTTT
TRBJ2-2,.,once,TRBV4-3,CASRTELPTGELFF,TGCGCCAGCAGGACGGAGTTACCTACCGGGGAGCTGTTTTTT
TRBJ1-2,TRBD1,.,TRBV18,CASSPSQGDGYTF,TGTGCCAGCTCACCCTCCCAGGGGGATGGCTACACCTTC
TRBJ1-1,.,few,TRBV28,CASSLRGWTEAFF,TGTGCCAGCAGTTTAAGGGGGTGGACTGAAGCTTTCTTT
TRBJ2-1,.,.,TRBV5-1,CASSFSAYNEQFF,TGCGCCAGCAGCTTTTCGGCCTACAATGAGCAGTTCTTC
TRBJ2-3,TRBD2,.,TRBV27,CASSGTRYGTDTQYF,TGTGCCAGCAGCGGGACTAGGTACGGCACAGATACGCAGTATTTT
TRBJ2-7,TRBD1,.,TRBV6-6,CASRLGQGYYEQYF,TGTGCCAGCAGGCTCGGACAGGGGTATTACGAGCAGTACTTC
TRBJ2-7,.,.,TRBV28,CASRLGGPYEQYF,TGTGCCAGCAGGCTAGGAGGGCCCTACGAGCAGTACTTC
TRBJ1-2,.,many,TRBV5-5,CASSFTGNYGYTF,TGTGCCAGCAGCTTCACAGGGAACTATGGCTACACCTTC
TRBJ2-7,TRBD1,.,TRBV7-9,CASSPTGVHEQYF,TGTGCCAGCAGCCCCACAGGGGTCCACGAGCAGTACTTC
TRBJ2-5,TRBD2,.,TRBV19,CASNSGGLGGMTQYF,TGTGCCAGTAATTCGGGAGGGCTAGGTGGAATGACCCAGTACTTC
TRBJ1-6,.,.,TRBV2,CASSPRGDNSPLHF,TGTGCCAGCAGCCCACGGGGGGACAATTCACCCCTCCACTTT